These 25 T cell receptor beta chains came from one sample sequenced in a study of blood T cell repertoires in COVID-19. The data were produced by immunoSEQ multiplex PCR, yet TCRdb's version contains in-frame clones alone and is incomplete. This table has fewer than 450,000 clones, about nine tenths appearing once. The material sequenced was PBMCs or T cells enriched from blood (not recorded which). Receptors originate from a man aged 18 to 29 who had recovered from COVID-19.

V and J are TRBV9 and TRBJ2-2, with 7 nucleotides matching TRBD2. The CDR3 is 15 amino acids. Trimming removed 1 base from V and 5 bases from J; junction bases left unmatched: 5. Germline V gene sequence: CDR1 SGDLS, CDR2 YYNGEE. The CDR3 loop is CASSVSISGTGELFF. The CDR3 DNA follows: TGTGCCAGCAGCGTATCAATTAGCGGGACCGGGGAGCTGTTTTTT.

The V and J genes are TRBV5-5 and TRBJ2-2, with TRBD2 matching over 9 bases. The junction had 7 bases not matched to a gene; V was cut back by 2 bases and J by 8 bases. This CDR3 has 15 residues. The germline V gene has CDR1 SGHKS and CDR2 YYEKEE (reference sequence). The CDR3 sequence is CASSFLAGEGGELFF. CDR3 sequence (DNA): TGTGCCAGCAGCTTCTTAGCGGGAGAAGGGGGGGAGCTGTTTTTT.

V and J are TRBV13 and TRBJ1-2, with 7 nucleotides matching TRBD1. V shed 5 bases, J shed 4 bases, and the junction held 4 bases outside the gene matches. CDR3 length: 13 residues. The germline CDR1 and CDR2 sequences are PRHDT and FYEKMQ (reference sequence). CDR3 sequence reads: CASSLDRAYGYTF. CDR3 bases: TGTGCCAGCAGCCTCGACAGGGCCTATGGCTACACCTTC. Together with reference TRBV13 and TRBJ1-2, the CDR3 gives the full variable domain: AAGVIQSPRHLIKEKRETATLKCYPIPRHDTVYWYQQGPGQDPQFLISFYEKMQSDKGSIPDRFSAQQFSDYHSELNMSSLELGDSALYFCASSLDRAYGYTFGSGTRLTVV.

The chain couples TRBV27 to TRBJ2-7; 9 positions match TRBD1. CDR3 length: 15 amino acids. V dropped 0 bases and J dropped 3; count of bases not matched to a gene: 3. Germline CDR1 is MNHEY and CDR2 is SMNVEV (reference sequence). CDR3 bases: TGTGCCAGCAGTTTATCGTGGGGACAGGGCTACGAGCAGTACTTC. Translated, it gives CASSLSWGQGYEQYF.

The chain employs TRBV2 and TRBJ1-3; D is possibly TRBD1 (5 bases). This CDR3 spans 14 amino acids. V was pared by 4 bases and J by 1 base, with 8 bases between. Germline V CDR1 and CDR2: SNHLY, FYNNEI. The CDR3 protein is CASSVGGSGNTIYF. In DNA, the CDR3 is TGTGCCAGCAGTGTTGGGGGGTCTGGAAACACCATATATTTT.

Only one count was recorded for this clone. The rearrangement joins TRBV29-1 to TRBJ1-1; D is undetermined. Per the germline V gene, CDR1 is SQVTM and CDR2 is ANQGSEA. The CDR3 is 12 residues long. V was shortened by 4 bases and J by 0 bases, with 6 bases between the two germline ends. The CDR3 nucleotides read TGCAGCGTTGGGCGGTTGAACACTGAAGCTTTCTTT. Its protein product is CSVGRLNTEAFF.

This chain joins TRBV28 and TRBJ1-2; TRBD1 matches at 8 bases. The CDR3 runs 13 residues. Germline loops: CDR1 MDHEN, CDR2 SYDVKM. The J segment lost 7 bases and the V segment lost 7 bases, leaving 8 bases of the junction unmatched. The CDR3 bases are TGTGCCAGCACCCCCGGAACAGGGGGTGGCTACACCTTC. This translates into CASTPGTGGGYTF.

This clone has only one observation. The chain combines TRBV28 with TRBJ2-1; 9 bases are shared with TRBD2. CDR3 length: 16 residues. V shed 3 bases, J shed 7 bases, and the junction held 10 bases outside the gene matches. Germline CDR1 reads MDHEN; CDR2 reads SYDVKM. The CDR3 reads CASSLSKSGRQNEQFF. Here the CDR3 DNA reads TGTGCCAGCAGTTTGAGTAAGAGCGGGAGGCAGAATGAGCAGTTCTTC.

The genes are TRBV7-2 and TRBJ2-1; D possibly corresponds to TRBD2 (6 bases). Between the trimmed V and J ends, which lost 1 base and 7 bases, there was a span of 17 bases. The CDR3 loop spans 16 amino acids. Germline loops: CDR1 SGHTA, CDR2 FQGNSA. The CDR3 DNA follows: TGTGCCAGCAGCTTAGTGGGGGGAACCGTCGTGAATGAGCAGTTCTTC. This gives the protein CASSLVGGTVVNEQFF.

The CDR3 region has the DNA TGTGCCAGCAGTGATACTGGGGGCGGACCCCCTTGGGAAAAACTGTTTTTT. Translated, it gives CASSDTGGGPPWEKLFF. The V call is TRBV6-1, the J call TRBJ1-4, with D maybe TRBD1 (6 bases). CDR1 MNHNS and CDR2 SASEGT come from the germline V gene. The CDR3 has 17 residues. V was pared by 3 bases and J by 8 bases, with 22 bases between.

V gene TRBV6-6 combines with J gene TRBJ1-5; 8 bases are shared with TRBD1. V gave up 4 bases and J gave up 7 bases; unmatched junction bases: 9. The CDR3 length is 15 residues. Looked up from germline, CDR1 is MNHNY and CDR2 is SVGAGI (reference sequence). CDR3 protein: CASSSKTGDGQPQHF. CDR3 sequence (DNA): TGTGCCAGCAGTTCTAAGACAGGGGATGGCCAGCCCCAGCATTTT.

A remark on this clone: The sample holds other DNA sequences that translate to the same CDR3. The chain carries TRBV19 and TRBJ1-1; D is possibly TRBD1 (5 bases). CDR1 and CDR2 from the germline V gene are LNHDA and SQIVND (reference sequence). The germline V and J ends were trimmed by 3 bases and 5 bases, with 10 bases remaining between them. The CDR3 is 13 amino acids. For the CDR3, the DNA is TGTGCCAGTAGTATTGGCGCAGGGACTGAAGCTTTCTTT. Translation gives CASSIGAGTEAFF.

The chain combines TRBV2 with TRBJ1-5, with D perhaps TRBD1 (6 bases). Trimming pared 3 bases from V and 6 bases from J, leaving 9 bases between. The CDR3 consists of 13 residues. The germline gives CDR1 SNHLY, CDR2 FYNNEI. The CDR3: CASSDRGTQPQHF. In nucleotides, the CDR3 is TGTGCCAGCAGTGACAGGGGTACTCAGCCCCAGCATTTT. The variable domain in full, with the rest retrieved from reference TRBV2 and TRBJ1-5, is EPEVTQTPSHQVTQMGQEVILRCVPISNHLYFYWYRQILGQKVEFLVSFYNNEISEKSEIFDDQFSVERPDGSNFTLKIRSTKLEDSAMYFCASSDRGTQPQHFGDGTRLSIL.

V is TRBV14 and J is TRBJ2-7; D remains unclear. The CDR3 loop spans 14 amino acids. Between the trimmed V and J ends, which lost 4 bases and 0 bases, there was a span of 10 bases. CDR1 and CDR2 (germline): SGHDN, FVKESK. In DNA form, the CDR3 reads TGTGCCAGCAGCCCTCAAGTCGGCTCCTACGAGCAGTACTTC. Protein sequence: CASSPQVGSYEQYF.

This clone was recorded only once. The DNA of the CDR3 is TGTGCCAGCAATTCCCCAGGGGGTCGGTCGGGCACTGAAGCTTTCTTT. It encodes CASNSPGGRSGTEAFF. The J gene is TRBJ1-1, the V gene TRBV28; 7 bases match TRBD1. The CDR3 consists of 16 residues. The V gene end was trimmed by 7 bases and the J gene end by 4 bases; junction bases not matched to a gene: 15. Germline CDR1 and CDR2: MDHEN and SYDVKM.

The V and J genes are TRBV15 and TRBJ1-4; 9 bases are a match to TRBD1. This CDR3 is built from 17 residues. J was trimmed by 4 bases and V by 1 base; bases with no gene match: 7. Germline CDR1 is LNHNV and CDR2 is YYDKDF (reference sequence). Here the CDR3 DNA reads TGTGCCACCAGCAGAGGACAGGGGGATCCCCTTAATGAAAAACTGTTTTTT. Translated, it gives CATSRGQGDPLNEKLFF.

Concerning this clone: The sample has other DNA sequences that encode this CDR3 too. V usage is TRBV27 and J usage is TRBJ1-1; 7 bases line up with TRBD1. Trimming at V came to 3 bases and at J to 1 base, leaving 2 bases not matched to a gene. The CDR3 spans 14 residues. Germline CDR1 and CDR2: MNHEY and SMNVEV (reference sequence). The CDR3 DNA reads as TGTGCCAGCAGTTTCGAGGGGGCGAACACTGAAGCTTTCTTT. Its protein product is CASSFEGANTEAFF.

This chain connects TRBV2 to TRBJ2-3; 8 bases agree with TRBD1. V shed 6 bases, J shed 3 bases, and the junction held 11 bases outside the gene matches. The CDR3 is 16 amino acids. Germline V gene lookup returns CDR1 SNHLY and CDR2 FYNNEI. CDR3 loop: CASRLRQGPATDTQYF. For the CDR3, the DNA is TGTGCCAGCAGACTCCGACAGGGGCCCGCTACAGATACGCAGTATTTT.

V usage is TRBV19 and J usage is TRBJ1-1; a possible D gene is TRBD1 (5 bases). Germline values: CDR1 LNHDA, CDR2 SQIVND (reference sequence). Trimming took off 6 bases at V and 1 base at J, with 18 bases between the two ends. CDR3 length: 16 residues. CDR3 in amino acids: CASSLGGAGGNTEAFF. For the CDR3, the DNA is TGTGCCAGTAGCCTTGGCGGGGCTGGTGGGAACACTGAAGCTTTCTTT. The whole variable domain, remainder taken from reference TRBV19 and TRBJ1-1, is DGGITQSPKYLFRKEGQNVTLSCEQNLNHDAMYWYRQDPGQGLRLIYYSQIVNDFQKGDIAEGYSVSREKKESFPLTVTSAQKNPTAFYLCASSLGGAGGNTEAFFGQGTRLTVV.

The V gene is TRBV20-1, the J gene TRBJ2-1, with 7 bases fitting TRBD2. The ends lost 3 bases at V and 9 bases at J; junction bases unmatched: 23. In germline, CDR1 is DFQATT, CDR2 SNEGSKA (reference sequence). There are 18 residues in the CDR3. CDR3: CSASPVNPSGGMGIEQFF. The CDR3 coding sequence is TGCAGTGCTAGTCCTGTGAACCCCTCGGGAGGAATGGGTATTGAGCAGTTCTTC.

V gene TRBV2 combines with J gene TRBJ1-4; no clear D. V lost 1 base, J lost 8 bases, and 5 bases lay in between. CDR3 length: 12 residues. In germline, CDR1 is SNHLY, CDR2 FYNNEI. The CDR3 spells CASSEVQEKLFF. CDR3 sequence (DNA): TGTGCCAGCAGTGAAGTCCAAGAAAAACTGTTTTTT.

In nucleotides, the CDR3 is TGCAGCGTGGCCGGAGCACAAGAGACCCAGTACTTC. Protein: CSVAGAQETQYF. The chain combines TRBV29-1 with TRBJ2-5; unclear D gene. Germline V gene sequence: CDR1 SQVTM, CDR2 ANQGSEA. The germline V and J ends were trimmed by 6 bases and 2 bases, with 10 bases remaining between them. The CDR3 covers 12 residues. Supplemented by reference TRBV29-1 and TRBJ2-5, the full variable domain reads SAVISQKPSRDICQRGTSLTIQCQVDSQVTMMFWYRQQPGQSLTLIATANQGSEATYESGFVIDKFPISRPNLTFSTLTVSNMSPEDSSIYLCSVAGAQETQYFGPGTRLLVL.

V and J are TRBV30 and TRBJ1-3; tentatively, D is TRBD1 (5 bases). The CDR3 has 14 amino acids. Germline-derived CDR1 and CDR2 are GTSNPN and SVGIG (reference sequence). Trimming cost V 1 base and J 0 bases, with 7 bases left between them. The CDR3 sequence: CAWSAGSSGNTIYF. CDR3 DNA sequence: TGTGCCTGGAGTGCAGGGTCCTCTGGAAACACCATATATTTT. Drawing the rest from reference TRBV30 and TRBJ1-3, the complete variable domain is SQTIHQWPATLVQPVGSPLSLECTVEGTSNPNLYWYRQAAGRGLQLLFYSVGIGQISSEVPQNLSASRPQDRQFILSSKKLLLSDSGFYLCAWSAGSSGNTIYFGEGSWLTVV.

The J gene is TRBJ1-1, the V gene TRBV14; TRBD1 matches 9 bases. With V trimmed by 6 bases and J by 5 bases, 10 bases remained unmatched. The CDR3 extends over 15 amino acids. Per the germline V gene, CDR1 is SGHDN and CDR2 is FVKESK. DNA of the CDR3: TGTGCCAGCAGACTGGGACAGGGCTCTGGGACTGAAGCTTTCTTT. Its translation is CASRLGQGSGTEAFF.

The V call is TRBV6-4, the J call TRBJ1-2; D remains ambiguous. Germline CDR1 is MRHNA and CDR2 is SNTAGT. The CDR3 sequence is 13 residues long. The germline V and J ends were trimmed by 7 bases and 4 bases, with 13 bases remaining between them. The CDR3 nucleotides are TGTGCCAGCATTTCGGTGTCGGGCTATGGCTACACCTTC. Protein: CASISVSGYGYTF.